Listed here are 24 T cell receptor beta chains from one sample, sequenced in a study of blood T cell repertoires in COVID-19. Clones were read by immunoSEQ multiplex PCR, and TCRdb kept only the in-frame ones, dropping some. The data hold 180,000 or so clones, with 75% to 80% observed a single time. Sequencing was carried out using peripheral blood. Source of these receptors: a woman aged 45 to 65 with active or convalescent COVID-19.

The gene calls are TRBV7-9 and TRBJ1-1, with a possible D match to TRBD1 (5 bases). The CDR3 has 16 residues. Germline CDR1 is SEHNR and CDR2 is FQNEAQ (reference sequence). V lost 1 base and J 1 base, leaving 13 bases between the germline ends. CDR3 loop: CASSLVGLRTNTEAFF. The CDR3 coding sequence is TGTGCCAGCAGCTTAGTGGGGCTACGAACGAACACTGAAGCTTTCTTT.

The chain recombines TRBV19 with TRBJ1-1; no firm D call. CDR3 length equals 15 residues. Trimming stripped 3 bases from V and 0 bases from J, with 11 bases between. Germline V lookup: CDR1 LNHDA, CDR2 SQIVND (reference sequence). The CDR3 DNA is TGTGCCAGTAGTATCCCGAGAGCGATGAACACTGAAGCTTTCTTT. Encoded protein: CASSIPRAMNTEAFF.

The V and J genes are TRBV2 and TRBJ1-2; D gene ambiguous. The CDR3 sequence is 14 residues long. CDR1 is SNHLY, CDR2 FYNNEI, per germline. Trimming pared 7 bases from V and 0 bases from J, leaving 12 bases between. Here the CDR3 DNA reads TGTGCCAGCATTAAAGACGGAGCTAACTATGGCTACACCTTC. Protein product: CASIKDGANYGYTF.

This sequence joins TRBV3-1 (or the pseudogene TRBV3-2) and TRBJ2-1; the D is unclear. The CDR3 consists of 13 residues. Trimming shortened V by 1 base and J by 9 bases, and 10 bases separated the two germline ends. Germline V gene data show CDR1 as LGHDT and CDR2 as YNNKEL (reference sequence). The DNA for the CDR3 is TGTGCCAGCAGCCAAGTTCCCGAGGCTGAGCAGTTCTTC. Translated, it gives CASSQVPEAEQFF.

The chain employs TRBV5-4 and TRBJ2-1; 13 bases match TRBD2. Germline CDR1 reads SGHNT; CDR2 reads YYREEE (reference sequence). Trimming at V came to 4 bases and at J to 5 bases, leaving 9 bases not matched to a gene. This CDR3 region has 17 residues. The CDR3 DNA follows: TGTGCCAGCAGCCCGACTAGCGGGGGGACCGGTAACAATGAGCAGTTCTTC. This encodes CASSPTSGGTGNNEQFF. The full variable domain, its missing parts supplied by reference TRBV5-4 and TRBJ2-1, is ETGVTQSPTHLIKTRGQQVTLRCSSQSGHNTVSWYQQALGQGPQFIFQYYREEENGRGNFPPRFSGLQFPNYSSELNVNALELDDSALYLCASSPTSGGTGNNEQFFGPGTRLTVL.

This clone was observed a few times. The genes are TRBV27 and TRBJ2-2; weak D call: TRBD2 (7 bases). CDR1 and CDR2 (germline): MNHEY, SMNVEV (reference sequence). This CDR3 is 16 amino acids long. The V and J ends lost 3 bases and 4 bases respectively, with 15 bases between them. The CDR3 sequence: CASSFRKGGVTGELFF. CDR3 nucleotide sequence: TGTGCCAGCAGTTTTCGGAAGGGGGGGGTCACCGGGGAGCTGTTTTTT.

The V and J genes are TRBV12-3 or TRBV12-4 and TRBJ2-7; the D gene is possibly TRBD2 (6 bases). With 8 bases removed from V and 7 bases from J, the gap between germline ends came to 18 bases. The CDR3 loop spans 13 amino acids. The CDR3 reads CASALGGAREQYF. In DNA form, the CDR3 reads TGTGCCAGCGCTCTGGGGGGAGCCCGGGAGCAGTACTTC.

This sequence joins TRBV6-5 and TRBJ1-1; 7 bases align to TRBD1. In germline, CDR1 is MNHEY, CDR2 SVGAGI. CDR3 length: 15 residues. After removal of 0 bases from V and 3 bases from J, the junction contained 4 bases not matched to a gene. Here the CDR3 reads CASSYSRQGHTEAFF. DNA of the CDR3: TGTGCCAGCAGTTACTCCCGACAGGGACACACTGAAGCTTTCTTT.

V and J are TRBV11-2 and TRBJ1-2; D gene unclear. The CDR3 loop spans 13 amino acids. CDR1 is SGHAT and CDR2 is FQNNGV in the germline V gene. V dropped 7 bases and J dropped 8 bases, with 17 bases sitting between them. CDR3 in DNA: TGTGCCAGCACACGGTCCCATAAGTTGGGCTACACCTTC. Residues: CASTRSHKLGYTF.

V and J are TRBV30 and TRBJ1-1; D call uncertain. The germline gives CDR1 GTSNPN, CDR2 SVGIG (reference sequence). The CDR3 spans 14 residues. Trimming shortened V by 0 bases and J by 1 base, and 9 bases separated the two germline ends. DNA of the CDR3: TGTGCCTGGAGTGTACGCCGGGGGAACACTGAAGCTTTCTTT. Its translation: CAWSVRRGNTEAFF.

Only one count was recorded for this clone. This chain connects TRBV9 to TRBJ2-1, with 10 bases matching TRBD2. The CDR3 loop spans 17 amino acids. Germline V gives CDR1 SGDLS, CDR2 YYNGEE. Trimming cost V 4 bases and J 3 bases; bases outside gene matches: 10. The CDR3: CASSFKGPSGSYNEQFF. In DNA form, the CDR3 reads TGTGCCAGCAGCTTCAAGGGCCCTAGCGGGAGCTACAATGAGCAGTTCTTC.

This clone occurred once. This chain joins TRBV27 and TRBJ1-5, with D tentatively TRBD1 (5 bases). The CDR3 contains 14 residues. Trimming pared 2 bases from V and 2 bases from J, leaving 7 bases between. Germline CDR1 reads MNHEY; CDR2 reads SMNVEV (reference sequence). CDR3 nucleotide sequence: TGTGCCAGCAGTTTAACAGGAGGCAATCAGCCCCAGCATTTT. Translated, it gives CASSLTGGNQPQHF.

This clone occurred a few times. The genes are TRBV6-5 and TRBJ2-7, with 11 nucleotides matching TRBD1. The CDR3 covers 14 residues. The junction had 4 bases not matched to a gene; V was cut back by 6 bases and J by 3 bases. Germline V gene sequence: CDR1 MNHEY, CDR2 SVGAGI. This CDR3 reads CASRGQGAVYEQYF. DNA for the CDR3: TGTGCCAGCAGAGGACAGGGGGCGGTCTACGAGCAGTACTTC.

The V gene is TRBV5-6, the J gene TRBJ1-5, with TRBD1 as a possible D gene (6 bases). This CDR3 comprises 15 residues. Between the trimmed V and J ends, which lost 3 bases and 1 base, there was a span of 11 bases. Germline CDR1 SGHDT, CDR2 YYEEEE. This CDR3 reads CASSSLGQSNQPQHF. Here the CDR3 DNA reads TGTGCCAGCAGCTCCCTAGGACAGAGCAATCAGCCCCAGCATTTT.

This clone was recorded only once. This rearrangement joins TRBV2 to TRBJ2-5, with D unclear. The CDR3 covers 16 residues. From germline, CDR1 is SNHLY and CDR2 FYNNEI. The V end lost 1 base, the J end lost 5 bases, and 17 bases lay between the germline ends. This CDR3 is CASSEGYLPMLETQYF. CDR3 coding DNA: TGTGCCAGCAGTGAAGGCTACCTCCCCATGCTGGAGACCCAGTACTTC.

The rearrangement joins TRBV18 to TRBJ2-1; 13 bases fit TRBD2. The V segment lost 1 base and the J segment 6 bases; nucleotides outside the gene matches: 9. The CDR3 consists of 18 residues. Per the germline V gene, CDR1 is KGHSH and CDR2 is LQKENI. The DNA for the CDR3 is TGTGCCAGCTCACCACGGACTAGCGGGGGAGTATATGGCAATGAGCAGTTCTTC. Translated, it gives CASSPRTSGGVYGNEQFF.

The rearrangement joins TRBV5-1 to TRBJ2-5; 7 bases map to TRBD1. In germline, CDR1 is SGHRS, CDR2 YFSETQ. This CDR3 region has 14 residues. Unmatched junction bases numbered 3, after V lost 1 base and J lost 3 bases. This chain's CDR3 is CASSLNTGEETQYF. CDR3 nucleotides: TGCGCCAGCAGCTTGAACACAGGGGAAGAGACCCAGTACTTC.

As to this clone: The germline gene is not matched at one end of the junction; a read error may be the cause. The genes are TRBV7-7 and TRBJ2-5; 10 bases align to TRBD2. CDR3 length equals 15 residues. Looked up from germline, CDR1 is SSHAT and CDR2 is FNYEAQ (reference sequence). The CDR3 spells CASSSGTSVGETQYF. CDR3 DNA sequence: TGTGCTAGCAGCAGCGGGACTAGCGTTGGCGAGACCCAGTACTTC.

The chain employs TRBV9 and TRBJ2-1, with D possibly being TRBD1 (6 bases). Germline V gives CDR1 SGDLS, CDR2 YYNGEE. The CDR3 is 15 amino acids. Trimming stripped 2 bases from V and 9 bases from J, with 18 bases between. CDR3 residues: CASSVFTGPKTEQFF. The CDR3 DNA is TGTGCCAGCAGCGTCTTTACAGGGCCTAAGACTGAGCAGTTCTTC.

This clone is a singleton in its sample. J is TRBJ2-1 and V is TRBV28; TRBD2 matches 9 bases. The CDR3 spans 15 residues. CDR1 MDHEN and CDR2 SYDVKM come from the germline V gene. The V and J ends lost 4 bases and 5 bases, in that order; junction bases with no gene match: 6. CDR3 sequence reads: CASSSRTSVNNEQFF. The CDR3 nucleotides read TGTGCCAGCAGTTCGCGGACTAGCGTGAACAATGAGCAGTTCTTC.

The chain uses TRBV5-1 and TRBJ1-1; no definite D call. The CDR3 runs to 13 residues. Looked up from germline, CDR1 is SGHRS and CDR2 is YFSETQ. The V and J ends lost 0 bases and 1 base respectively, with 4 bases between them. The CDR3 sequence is CASSLEQNTEAFF. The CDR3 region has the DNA TGCGCCAGCAGCTTGGAACAGAACACTGAAGCTTTCTTT.

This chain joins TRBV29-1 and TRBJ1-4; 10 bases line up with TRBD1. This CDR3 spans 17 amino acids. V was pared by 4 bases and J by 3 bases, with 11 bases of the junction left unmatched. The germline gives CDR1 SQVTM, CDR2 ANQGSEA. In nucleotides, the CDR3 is TGCAGCGTTGGCCAGCCCGGGACAGGGGTTTCTAATGAAAAACTGTTTTTT. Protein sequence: CSVGQPGTGVSNEKLFF.

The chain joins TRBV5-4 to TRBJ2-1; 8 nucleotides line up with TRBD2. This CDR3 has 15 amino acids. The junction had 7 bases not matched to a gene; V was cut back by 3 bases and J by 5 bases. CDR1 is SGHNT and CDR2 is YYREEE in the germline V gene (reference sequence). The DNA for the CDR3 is TGTGCCAGCAGCTCGGAGCGGGAGTCCCACAATGAGCAGTTCTTC. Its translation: CASSSERESHNEQFF.

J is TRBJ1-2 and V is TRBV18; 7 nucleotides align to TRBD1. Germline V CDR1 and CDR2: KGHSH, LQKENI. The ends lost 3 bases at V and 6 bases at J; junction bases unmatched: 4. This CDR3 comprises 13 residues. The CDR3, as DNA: TGTGCCAGCTCACCCCAGGGGGGCGATGGCTACACCTTC. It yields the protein CASSPQGGDGYTF.